The rows below give T cell receptor beta chains drawn from one sample of a study of blood T cell repertoires in COVID-19. Repertoires were generated with immunoSEQ multiplex PCR, while TCRdb's copy carries only in-frame clones and drops some. Of about 150,000 clones listed, 80% to 90% were seen once; the top ten hold about 15%. Input material: peripheral blood. These receptors originate from a woman aged 40 to 50 with acute or convalescent COVID-19. CDR3s include the opening cysteine and the closing phenylalanine or tryptophan. A D gene is named only where the DNA matches it firmly. Clone size, where shown, is once, few, many, or a class for clones that have expanded.

j_gene: TRBJ2-6; len: 14; v_gene: TRBV30; abundance: NA; d_gene: NA; CDR3aa: CAWSTNIGANVLTF; CDR3nt: TGTGCCTGGAGTACGAACATTGGGGCCAACGTCCTGACTTTC
j_gene: TRBJ2-3; len: 15; v_gene: TRBV27; abundance: NA; d_gene: NA; CDR3aa: CASSVGTIYTDTQYF; CDR3nt: TGTGCCAGCAGTGTCGGGACAATTTACACAGATACGCAGTATTTT
j_gene: TRBJ1-2; len: 14; v_gene: TRBV30; abundance: NA; d_gene: NA; CDR3aa: CAWKRRATLDGYTF; CDR3nt: TGTGCCTGGAAACGGAGGGCTACGCTAGATGGCTACACCTTC
j_gene: TRBJ2-2; len: 15; v_gene: TRBV7-3; abundance: few; d_gene: NA; CDR3aa: CASSLSSENTGELFF; CDR3nt: TGTGCCAGCAGCCTATCGAGCGAAAACACCGGGGAGCTGTTTTTT
j_gene: TRBJ1-2; len: 16; v_gene: TRBV11-3; abundance: NA; d_gene: NA; CDR3aa: CASSQKGGTLSYGYTF; CDR3nt: TGTGCCAGCAGCCAGAAAGGGGGAACTCTTAGCTATGGCTACACCTTC
j_gene: TRBJ2-7; len: 13; v_gene: TRBV12-5; abundance: NA; d_gene: NA; CDR3aa: CASGQAYLYEQYF; CDR3nt: TGTGCTAGTGGCCAGGCCTATCTCTACGAGCAGTACTTC
j_gene: TRBJ2-2; len: 16; v_gene: TRBV24-1; abundance: NA; d_gene: TRBD2; CDR3aa: CATSDWLAGETGELFF; CDR3nt: TGTGCCACCAGTGATTGGCTAGCGGGGGAAACCGGGGAGCTGTTTTTT
j_gene: TRBJ1-4; len: 13; v_gene: TRBV18; abundance: NA; d_gene: TRBD1; CDR3aa: CASGRGQDEKLFF; CDR3nt: TGTGCCAGCGGCAGGGGGCAGGACGAAAAACTGTTTTTT
j_gene: TRBJ1-1; len: 16; v_gene: TRBV12-5; abundance: NA; d_gene: NA; CDR3aa: CASAPSSRGMNTEAFF; CDR3nt: TGTGCTAGTGCTCCCTCTAGTAGGGGGATGAACACTGAAGCTTTCTTT
j_gene: TRBJ2-2; len: 16; v_gene: TRBV10-1; abundance: NA; d_gene: NA; CDR3aa: CASSGAGGENTGELFF; CDR3nt: TGCGCCAGCAGTGGGGCCGGCGGGGAAAACACCGGGGAGCTGTTTTTT
j_gene: TRBJ2-7; len: 13; v_gene: TRBV13; abundance: NA; d_gene: NA; CDR3aa: CASSRRGAGESNF; CDR3nt: TGTGCCAGCAGCCGACGGGGGGCAGGGGAGAGTAACTTC
j_gene: TRBJ1-1; len: 15; v_gene: TRBV28; abundance: NA; d_gene: TRBD1; CDR3aa: CASSLISGGNTEAFF; CDR3nt: TGTGCCAGCAGCCTAATCTCAGGGGGCAACACTGAAGCTTTCTTT
j_gene: TRBJ1-1; len: 13; v_gene: TRBV19; abundance: NA; d_gene: NA; CDR3aa: CASSIQGNTEAFF; CDR3nt: TGTGCCAGTAGTATTCAGGGGAACACTGAAGCTTTCTTT
j_gene: TRBJ2-7; len: 14; v_gene: TRBV7-9; abundance: NA; d_gene: TRBD1; CDR3aa: CASSFLGQSYEQYF; CDR3nt: TGTGCCAGCAGCTTTTTGGGACAGTCCTACGAGCAGTACTTC
j_gene: TRBJ2-7; len: 15; v_gene: TRBV29-1; abundance: NA; d_gene: TRBD1; CDR3aa: CSVEEEGQGAYEQYF; CDR3nt: TGCAGCGTTGAAGAAGAAGGACAGGGGGCCTACGAGCAGTACTTC
j_gene: TRBJ2-3; len: 14; v_gene: TRBV10-1; abundance: NA; d_gene: NA; CDR3aa: CASSEVGGTDTQYF; CDR3nt: TGCGCCAGCAGTGAAGTTGGGGGGACAGATACGCAGTATTTT
j_gene: TRBJ2-7; len: 11; v_gene: TRBV19; abundance: few; d_gene: NA; CDR3aa: CATTDYGEQYF; CDR3nt: TGTGCCACCACCGACTACGGCGAGCAGTACTTC
j_gene: TRBJ1-5; len: 18; v_gene: TRBV5-5; abundance: NA; d_gene: TRBD1; CDR3aa: CASSFRGLGGVGNQPQHF; CDR3nt: TGTGCCAGCAGCTTCAGGGGGCTGGGAGGGGTGGGCAATCAGCCCCAGCATTTT
j_gene: TRBJ1-6; len: 15; v_gene: TRBV7-9; abundance: NA; d_gene: TRBD1; CDR3aa: CASSLGGTEYSPLHF; CDR3nt: TGTGCCAGCAGCTTAGGGGGGACAGAGTATTCACCCCTCCACTTT
j_gene: TRBJ1-1; len: 14; v_gene: TRBV27; abundance: once; d_gene: TRBD1; CDR3aa: CASTTLGQGAEAFF; CDR3nt: TGTGCCAGCACCACCCTGGGACAGGGCGCGGAAGCTTTCTTT
j_gene: TRBJ2-7; len: 12; v_gene: TRBV19; abundance: NA; d_gene: NA; CDR3aa: CASAGASGEQYF; CDR3nt: TGTGCCAGCGCGGGGGCGTCGGGCGAGCAGTACTTC
j_gene: TRBJ1-3; len: 18; v_gene: TRBV15; abundance: NA; d_gene: TRBD1; CDR3aa: CATSTLGPDRGSGNTIYF; CDR3nt: TGTGCCACCAGCACCCTCGGCCCGGACAGGGGTTCTGGAAACACCATATATTTT
j_gene: TRBJ2-5; len: 14; v_gene: TRBV5-1; abundance: NA; d_gene: TRBD1; CDR3aa: CASSWTGGVETQYF; CDR3nt: TGCGCCAGCAGCTGGACAGGGGGGGTAGAGACCCAGTACTTC
j_gene: TRBJ1-2; len: 15; v_gene: TRBV9; abundance: NA; d_gene: TRBD1; CDR3aa: CASSPSPGQNYGYTF; CDR3nt: TGTGCCAGCAGCCCCAGCCCGGGACAGAACTATGGCTACACCTTC
j_gene: TRBJ1-5; len: 15; v_gene: TRBV9; abundance: NA; d_gene: NA; CDR3aa: CASSVSGDSNQPQHF; CDR3nt: TGTGCCAGCAGCGTATCAGGGGATAGCAATCAGCCCCAGCATTTT
j_gene: TRBJ2-7; len: 18; v_gene: TRBV6-1; abundance: NA; d_gene: TRBD2; CDR3aa: CASSVFASGVRSSYEQYF; CDR3nt: TGTGCCAGCAGTGTTTTCGCTAGCGGGGTAAGGAGCTCCTACGAGCAGTACTTC
j_gene: TRBJ1-1; len: 16; v_gene: TRBV29-1; abundance: NA; d_gene: TRBD1; CDR3aa: CSVRAPRTGGGPEAFF; CDR3nt: TGCAGCGTGCGGGCACCAAGGACAGGTGGGGGACCTGAAGCTTTCTTT
j_gene: TRBJ1-1; len: 12; v_gene: TRBV2; abundance: NA; d_gene: NA; CDR3aa: CASSIRGTEAFF; CDR3nt: TGTGCCAGCAGTATAAGGGGCACTGAAGCTTTCTTT
j_gene: TRBJ2-1; len: 14; v_gene: TRBV2; abundance: NA; d_gene: TRBD2; CDR3aa: CASSRTSGGDEQFF; CDR3nt: TGTGCCAGCAGTAGGACTAGCGGGGGTGATGAGCAGTTCTTC
j_gene: TRBJ1-4; len: 18; v_gene: TRBV7-2; abundance: NA; d_gene: NA; CDR3aa: CASSLDRTPTRVDEKLFF; CDR3nt: TGTGCCAGCAGCTTAGACCGAACCCCCACACGGGTCGATGAAAAACTGTTTTTT
j_gene: TRBJ1-1; len: 14; v_gene: TRBV7-3; abundance: NA; d_gene: NA; CDR3aa: CASSALGMNTEAFF; CDR3nt: TGTGCCAGCAGCGCCCTCGGTATGAACACTGAAGCTTTCTTT
j_gene: TRBJ2-7; len: 14; v_gene: TRBV24-1; abundance: NA; d_gene: NA; CDR3aa: CAPMAGLPSYEQYF; CDR3nt: TGTGCCCCCATGGCGGGGCTGCCGTCCTACGAGCAGTACTTC
j_gene: TRBJ1-1; len: 13; v_gene: TRBV6-5; abundance: NA; d_gene: NA; CDR3aa: CASINDLGDEAFF; CDR3nt: TGTGCCAGCATTAATGACCTGGGAGATGAAGCTTTCTTT
j_gene: TRBJ2-4; len: 17; v_gene: TRBV7-2; abundance: NA; d_gene: TRBD1; CDR3aa: CASSLAAGQGRQNIQYF; CDR3nt: TGTGCCAGCAGCTTAGCCGCGGGACAGGGTAGACAAAACATTCAGTACTTC
j_gene: TRBJ1-5; len: 15; v_gene: TRBV2; abundance: NA; d_gene: NA; CDR3aa: CASSGLWGEGQPQHF; CDR3nt: TGTGCCAGCAGCGGTCTTTGGGGGGAGGGTCAGCCCCAGCATTTT
j_gene: TRBJ2-3; len: 15; v_gene: TRBV28; abundance: NA; d_gene: NA; CDR3aa: CASSLGGRGTDTQYF; CDR3nt: TGTGCCAGCAGTTTGGGGGGGCGCGGGACAGATACGCAGTATTTT
j_gene: TRBJ2-7; len: 15; v_gene: TRBV6-5; abundance: once; d_gene: NA; CDR3aa: CASSYQSDNYYEQYF; CDR3nt: TGTGCCAGCAGTTACCAATCGGACAACTACTACGAGCAGTACTTC
j_gene: TRBJ2-7; len: 15; v_gene: TRBV3-1/TRBV3-2; abundance: NA; d_gene: TRBD1; CDR3aa: CASSPWRDRVNEQYF; CDR3nt: TGTGCCAGCAGCCCCTGGCGGGACAGGGTTAACGAGCAGTACTTC
j_gene: TRBJ2-3; len: 15; v_gene: TRBV11-2; abundance: NA; d_gene: NA; CDR3aa: CASSLDQRDTDTQYF; CDR3nt: TGTGCCAGCAGCTTAGATCAACGAGACACAGATACGCAGTATTTT
j_gene: TRBJ1-1; len: 11; v_gene: TRBV7-2; abundance: NA; d_gene: NA; CDR3aa: CASSLGRGAFF; CDR3nt: TGTGCCAGCAGCTTAGGACGGGGAGCTTTCTTT
j_gene: TRBJ2-3; len: 13; v_gene: TRBV10-2; abundance: NA; d_gene: NA; CDR3aa: CASKPTSTDTQYF; CDR3nt: TGCGCCAGCAAACCCACTAGCACAGATACGCAGTATTTT
j_gene: TRBJ2-7; len: 14; v_gene: TRBV7-8; abundance: NA; d_gene: TRBD2; CDR3aa: CASSLGAGAYEQYF; CDR3nt: TGTGCCAGCAGCTTAGGAGCGGGGGCCTACGAGCAGTACTTC
j_gene: TRBJ1-1; len: 15; v_gene: TRBV14; abundance: NA; d_gene: NA; CDR3aa: CASSQGWRPNTEAFF; CDR3nt: TGTGCCAGCAGCCAAGGTTGGAGGCCGAACACTGAAGCTTTCTTT
j_gene: TRBJ1-2; len: 16; v_gene: TRBV5-1; abundance: once; d_gene: NA; CDR3aa: CASSNGTIFGVYGYTF; CDR3nt: TGCGCCAGCAGCAATGGGACAATCTTCGGGGTCTATGGCTACACCTTC
j_gene: TRBJ2-7; len: 14; v_gene: TRBV7-9; abundance: NA; d_gene: NA; CDR3aa: CASSLGHTAYEQYF; CDR3nt: TGTGCCAGCAGCTTAGGACACACCGCCTACGAGCAGTACTTC
j_gene: TRBJ2-5; len: 13; v_gene: TRBV19; abundance: NA; d_gene: TRBD2; CDR3aa: CASSPAGGQTQYF; CDR3nt: TGTGCCAGTAGTCCAGCGGGAGGTCAGACCCAGTACTTC
j_gene: TRBJ1-1; len: 13; v_gene: TRBV29-1; abundance: NA; d_gene: NA; CDR3aa: CSVQQGQSTEAFF; CDR3nt: TGCAGCGTTCAACAGGGTCAGAGCACTGAAGCTTTCTTT
j_gene: TRBJ2-1; len: 16; v_gene: TRBV19; abundance: NA; d_gene: TRBD2; CDR3aa: CASSSIAGGPLGEQFF; CDR3nt: TGTGCCAGTAGTAGCATAGCGGGAGGGCCTCTTGGTGAGCAGTTCTTC
j_gene: TRBJ1-1; len: 17; v_gene: TRBV3-1/TRBV3-2; abundance: NA; d_gene: TRBD1; CDR3aa: CASSHSNPGQGNTEAFF; CDR3nt: TGTGCCAGCAGCCATTCCAACCCGGGACAGGGGAACACTGAAGCTTTCTTT
j_gene: TRBJ2-7; len: 15; v_gene: TRBV3-1/TRBV3-2; abundance: NA; d_gene: TRBD1; CDR3aa: CASSQVGQGGLEQYF; CDR3nt: TGTGCCAGCAGCCAAGTGGGACAGGGGGGTTTGGAGCAGTACTTC